The 14 T cell receptor beta chains below all came from one sample that was sequenced in a study of CD8+CD57+ T cells in acquired aplastic anemia. The authors sequenced patients whose flow cytometry had shown CD8+CD57+ cell expansion. Genomic DNA templated the TCR beta VDJ and CDR3 profiling. TCRdb passed the reads through MiXCR, listing each CDR3 protein once. The profile shows around 500,000 distinct CDR3 sequences, around 30% of them singletons. Sequencing was performed on sorted CD4+, CD8+, or CD8+CD57+ T cells (not recorded which) from PBMCs. These receptors came from a human donor with aplastic anemia.

The chain carries TRBV11-2 and TRBJ1-4; TRBD1 matches at 7 bases. Germline-derived CDR1 and CDR2 are SGHAT and FQNNGV. The CDR3 has 16 residues. The V gene end was trimmed by 5 bases and the J gene end by 0 bases; junction bases not matched to a gene: 6. CDR3 sequence (DNA): TGTGCCAGCAGCCCGAGGGGGCACGCAACTAATGAAAAACTGTTTTTT. This codes for CASSPRGHATNEKLFF. The variable domain in full, with the rest retrieved from reference TRBV11-2 and TRBJ1-4, is EAGVAQSPRYKIIEKRQSVAFWCNPISGHATLYWYQQILGQGPKLLIQFQNNGVVDDSQLPKDRFSAERLKGVDSTLKIQPAKLEDSAVYLCASSPRGHATNEKLFFGSGTQLSVL.

This sequence joins TRBV7-9 and TRBJ1-2; maybe TRBD1 (6 bases). The CDR3 totals 14 residues. Trimming pared 0 bases from V and 4 bases from J, leaving 9 bases between. Germline V gene data show CDR1 as SEHNR and CDR2 as FQNEAQ (reference sequence). For the CDR3, the DNA is TGTGCCAGCAGCTTAGCGGGGGGCGTCTATGGCTACACCTTC. This sequence encodes CASSLAGGVYGYTF. Together with reference TRBV7-9 and TRBJ1-2, the CDR3 gives the full variable domain: DTGVSQNPRHKITKRGQNVTFRCDPISEHNRLYWYRQTLGQGPEFLTYFQNEAQLEKSRLLSDRFSAERPKGSFSTLEIQRTEQGDSAMYLCASSLAGGVYGYTFGSGTRLTVV.

Only one count was recorded for this clonotype. V and J are TRBV19 and TRBJ2-5; tentatively, D is TRBD1 (6 bases). CDR1 LNHDA and CDR2 SQIVND come from the germline V gene (reference sequence). Between the trimmed V and J ends, which lost 5 bases and 5 bases, there was a span of 12 bases. The CDR3 has 13 amino acids. The CDR3 nucleotides read TGTGCCAGTAGTTTTGACAGGACGGAGACCCAGTACTTC. Encoded protein: CASSFDRTETQYF.

Concerning this clonotype: This may be a read error, as it is one base from a much larger clone. The V gene is TRBV7-2, the J gene TRBJ2-7, with 13 nucleotides matching TRBD2. CDR1 and CDR2 (germline): SGHTA, FQGNSA. This CDR3 is built from 15 residues. Here the CDR3 reads CACRSTSGGAYEQYF. For the CDR3, the DNA is TGTGCCTGCAGATCCACTAGCGGGGGGGCCTACGAGCAGTACTTC.

There are a few counts of this clonotype. The J gene is TRBJ1-5, the V gene TRBV5-1; tentatively, D is TRBD1 (5 bases). Germline-derived CDR1 and CDR2 are SGHRS and YFSETQ. This CDR3 has 15 residues. Trimming stripped 5 bases from V and 2 bases from J, with 14 bases between. The CDR3 here is CASRVTAERNQPQHF. In nucleotides, the CDR3 is TGCGCCAGCAGGGTGACAGCGGAACGCAATCAGCCCCAGCATTTT.

The CDR3 protein is CAMGRDSAGGPMMFF. CDR3 sequence (DNA): TGTGCCATGGGCAGAGACTCGGCGGGAGGGCCGATGATGTTTTTT. This chain links TRBV10-3 with TRBJ2-2, with 9 bases matching TRBD2. V was pared by 9 bases and J by 15 bases, with 20 bases of the junction left unmatched. Germline V gene data show CDR1 as ENHRY and CDR2 as SYGVKD. This CDR3 is built from 15 residues.

This clonotype was counted once. The gene calls are TRBV6-1 and TRBJ2-2; D perhaps matches TRBD1 (6 bases). Looked up from germline, CDR1 is MNHNS and CDR2 is SASEGT. Trimming left V 7 bases short and J 4 bases short, with 16 bases between. The CDR3 has 15 residues. The chain's CDR3 is CASTPGQGITGELFF. The DNA for the CDR3 is TGTGCCAGCACCCCCGGCCAGGGGATCACCGGGGAGCTGTTTTTT.

The V gene is TRBV19, the J gene TRBJ2-1; D may be TRBD1 (5 bases). Germline CDR1 LNHDA, CDR2 SQIVND (reference sequence). Trimming removed 3 bases from V and 5 bases from J, with 14 bases in between. The CDR3 consists of 15 residues. CDR3 residues: CASSIVDSPNNEQFF. The CDR3 DNA reads as TGTGCCAGTAGTATTGTAGACAGTCCTAACAATGAGCAGTTCTTC.

The rearrangement joins TRBV4-3 to TRBJ1-5; D gene unclear. This CDR3 is built from 14 residues. Looked up from germline, CDR1 is LGHNA and CDR2 is YSLEER. V lost 2 bases and J 6 bases, leaving 11 bases between the germline ends. The CDR3 coding sequence is TGCGCCAGCAGCCAAACGAGGATTTTTCAGCCCCAGCATTTT. Protein sequence: CASSQTRIFQPQHF.

This sequence joins TRBV4-1 and TRBJ1-1, with a tentative D call TRBD1 (5 bases). Looked up from germline, CDR1 is MGHRA and CDR2 is YSYEKL. The CDR3 spans 14 residues. Trimming cost V 4 bases and J 4 bases, with 13 bases left between them. The CDR3 is CASSPTFGATEAFF. DNA for the CDR3: TGCGCCAGCAGCCCAACCTTCGGGGCCACTGAAGCTTTCTTT.

The V gene is TRBV3-1, the J gene TRBJ1-1; D remains ambiguous. Germline V gene sequence: CDR1 LGHDT, CDR2 YNNKEL (reference sequence). The CDR3 has 13 amino acids. V lost 1 base and J lost 4, with 7 bases in between. The CDR3 loop reads CASSQARRTEAFF. CDR3 nucleotide sequence: TGTGCCAGCAGCCAAGCCCGGCGCACTGAAGCTTTCTTT.

The rearrangement uses TRBV27 and TRBJ1-6; 7 bases are a match to TRBD1. CDR1 is MNHEY and CDR2 is SMNVEV in the germline V gene (reference sequence). Trimming cost V 2 bases and J 9 bases; bases outside gene matches: 7. The CDR3 consists of 15 residues. This chain's CDR3 is CASSLNRGRFSPLHF. CDR3 DNA sequence: TGTGCCAGCAGTTTAAATAGGGGGCGGTTTTCACCCCTCCACTTT.

This clonotype turned up a few times. The chain joins TRBV25-1 to TRBJ2-7; D gene uncertain. CDR1 and CDR2 from the germline V gene are MGHDK and SYGVNS. V lost 5 bases, J lost 2 bases, and 10 bases lay in between. CDR3 length: 13 residues. CDR3 sequence reads: CASSYGSPYEQYF. The CDR3 nucleotides read TGTGCCAGCAGTTACGGGTCCCCCTACGAGCAGTACTTC.

A word on this clonotype: Sequence at one end of the junction differs from germline and may be a read error. This chain uses TRBV25-1 with TRBJ2-5; the match to TRBD2 covers 7 bases. The CDR3 extends over 10 amino acids. The germline V gene encodes CDR1 MGHDK and CDR2 SYGVNS. CDR3 loop: CAGGEETQYF. In DNA form, the CDR3 reads TGTGCCGGGGGGGAAGAGACCCAGTATTTC.